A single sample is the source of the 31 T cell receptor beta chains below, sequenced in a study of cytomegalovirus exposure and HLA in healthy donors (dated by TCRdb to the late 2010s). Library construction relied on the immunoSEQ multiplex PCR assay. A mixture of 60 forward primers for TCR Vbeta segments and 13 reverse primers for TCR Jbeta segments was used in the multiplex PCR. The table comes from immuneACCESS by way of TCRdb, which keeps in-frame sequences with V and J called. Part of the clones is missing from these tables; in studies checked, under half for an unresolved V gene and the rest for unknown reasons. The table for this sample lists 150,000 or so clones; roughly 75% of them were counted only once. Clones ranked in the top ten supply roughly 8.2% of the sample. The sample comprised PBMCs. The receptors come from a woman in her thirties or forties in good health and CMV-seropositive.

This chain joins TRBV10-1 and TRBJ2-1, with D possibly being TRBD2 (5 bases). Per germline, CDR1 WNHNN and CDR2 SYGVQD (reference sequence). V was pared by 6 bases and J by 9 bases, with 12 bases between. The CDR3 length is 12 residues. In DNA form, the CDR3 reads TGCGCCAGCAGCCCCCGAGGGATTGAGCAGTTCTTC. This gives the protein CASSPRGIEQFF.

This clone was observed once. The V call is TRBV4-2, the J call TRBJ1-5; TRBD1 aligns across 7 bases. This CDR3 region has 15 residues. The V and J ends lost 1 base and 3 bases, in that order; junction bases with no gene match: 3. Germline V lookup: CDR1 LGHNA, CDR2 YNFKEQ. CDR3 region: CASSQGTGANQPQHF. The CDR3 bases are TGTGCCAGCAGCCAAGGAACAGGGGCCAATCAGCCCCAGCATTTT.

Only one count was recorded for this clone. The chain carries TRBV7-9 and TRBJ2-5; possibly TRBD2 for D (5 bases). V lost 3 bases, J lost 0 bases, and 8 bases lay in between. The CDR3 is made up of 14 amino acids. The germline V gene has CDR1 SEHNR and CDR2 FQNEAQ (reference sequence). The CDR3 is CASSFGGNQETQYF. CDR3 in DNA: TGTGCCAGCAGCTTTGGAGGAAACCAAGAGACCCAGTACTTC.

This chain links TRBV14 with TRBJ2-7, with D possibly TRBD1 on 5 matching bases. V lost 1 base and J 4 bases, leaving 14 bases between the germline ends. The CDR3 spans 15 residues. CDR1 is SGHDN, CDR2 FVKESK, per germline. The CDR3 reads CASSQGPGLFYEQYF. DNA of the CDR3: TGTGCCAGCAGCCAAGGACCAGGGCTCTTTTACGAGCAGTACTTC.

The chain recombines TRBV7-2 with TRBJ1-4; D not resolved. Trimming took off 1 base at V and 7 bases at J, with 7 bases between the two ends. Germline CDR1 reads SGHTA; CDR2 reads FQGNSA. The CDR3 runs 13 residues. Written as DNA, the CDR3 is TGTGCCAGCAGCTTAGACCGGGTTGAAAAACTGTTTTTT. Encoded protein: CASSLDRVEKLFF.

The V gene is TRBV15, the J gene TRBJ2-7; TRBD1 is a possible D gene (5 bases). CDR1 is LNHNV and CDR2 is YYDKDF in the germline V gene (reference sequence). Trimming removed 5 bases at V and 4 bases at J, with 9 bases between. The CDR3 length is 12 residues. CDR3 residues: CATSGTGYEQYF. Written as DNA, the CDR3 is TGTGCCACCAGCGGTACAGGTTACGAGCAGTACTTC.

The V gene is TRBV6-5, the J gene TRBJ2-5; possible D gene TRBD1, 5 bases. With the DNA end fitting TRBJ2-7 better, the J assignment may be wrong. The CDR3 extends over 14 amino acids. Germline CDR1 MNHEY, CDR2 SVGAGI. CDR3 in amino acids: CASTSPDSTYEQYF. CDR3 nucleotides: TGTGCCAGCACCTCCCCAGACAGCACCTACGAGCAGTACTTC.

The CDR3 here is CASSLEAGAAKNIQYF. For the CDR3, the DNA is TGCGCCAGCAGCTTGGAAGCAGGGGCCGCCAAAAACATTCAGTACTTC. V usage is TRBV5-1 and J usage is TRBJ2-4; a weak D match, TRBD1 (6 bases). CDR1 and CDR2 (germline): SGHRS, YFSETQ. CDR3 size: 16 residues. The V and J ends lost 0 bases and 1 base respectively, with 11 bases between them.

CDR3 loop: CASSIDRQGDYTF. CDR3 nucleotide sequence: TGTGCCAGTAGTATTGACAGGCAAGGAGACTACACCTTC. The V call is TRBV19, the J call TRBJ1-2; D is perhaps TRBD1 (6 bases). V was pared by 3 bases and J by 10 bases, with 15 bases between. Germline CDR1 LNHDA, CDR2 SQIVND (reference sequence). There are 13 residues in the CDR3.

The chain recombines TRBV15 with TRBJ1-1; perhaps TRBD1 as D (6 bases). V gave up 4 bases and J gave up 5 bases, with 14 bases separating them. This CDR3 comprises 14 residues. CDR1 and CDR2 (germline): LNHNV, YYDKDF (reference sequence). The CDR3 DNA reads TGTGCCACCAGCAACAGGGTTTCAGCGACTGAAGCTTTCTTT. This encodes CATSNRVSATEAFF.

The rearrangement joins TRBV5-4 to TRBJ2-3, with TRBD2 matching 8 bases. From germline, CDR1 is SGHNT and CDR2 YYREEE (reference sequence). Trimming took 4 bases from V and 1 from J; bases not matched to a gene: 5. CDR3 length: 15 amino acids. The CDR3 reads CASSILAAGTDTQYF. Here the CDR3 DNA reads TGTGCCAGCAGCATACTAGCGGCAGGCACAGATACGCAGTATTTT.

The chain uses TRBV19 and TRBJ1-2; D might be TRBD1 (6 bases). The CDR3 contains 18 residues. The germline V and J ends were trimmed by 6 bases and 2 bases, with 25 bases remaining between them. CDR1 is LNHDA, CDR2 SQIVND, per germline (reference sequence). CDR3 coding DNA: TGTGCCAGTAGCAATCGTAACACCGGTCGACAGGACAACTATGGCTACACCTTC. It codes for CASSNRNTGRQDNYGYTF. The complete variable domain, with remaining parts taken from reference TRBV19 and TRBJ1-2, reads DGGITQSPKYLFRKEGQNVTLSCEQNLNHDAMYWYRQDPGQGLRLIYYSQIVNDFQKGDIAEGYSVSREKKESFPLTVTSAQKNPTAFYLCASSNRNTGRQDNYGYTFGSGTRLTVV.

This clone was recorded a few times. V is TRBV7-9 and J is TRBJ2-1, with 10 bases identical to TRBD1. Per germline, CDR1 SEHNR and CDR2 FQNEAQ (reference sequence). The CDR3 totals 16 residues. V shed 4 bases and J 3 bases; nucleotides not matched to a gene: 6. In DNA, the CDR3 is TGTGCCAGCAGCTCCCGGGACAGGGGCCTCTACAATGAGCAGTTCTTC. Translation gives CASSSRDRGLYNEQFF.

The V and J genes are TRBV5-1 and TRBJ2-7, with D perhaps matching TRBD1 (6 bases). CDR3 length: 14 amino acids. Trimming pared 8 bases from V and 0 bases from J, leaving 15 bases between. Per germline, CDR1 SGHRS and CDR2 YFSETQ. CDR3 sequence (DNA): TGCGCCAGTAGCACCAGGGGTGACTCCTACGAGCAGTACTTC. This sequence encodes CASSTRGDSYEQYF.

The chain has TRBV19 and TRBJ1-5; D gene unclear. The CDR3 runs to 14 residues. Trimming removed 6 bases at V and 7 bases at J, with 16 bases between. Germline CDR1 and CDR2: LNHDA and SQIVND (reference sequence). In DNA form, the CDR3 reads TGTGCCAGTAGGAGAGAGGGTTTAGGGCAGCCCCAGCATTTT. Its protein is CASRREGLGQPQHF. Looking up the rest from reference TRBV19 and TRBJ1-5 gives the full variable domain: DGGITQSPKYLFRKEGQNVTLSCEQNLNHDAMYWYRQDPGQGLRLIYYSQIVNDFQKGDIAEGYSVSREKKESFPLTVTSAQKNPTAFYLCASRREGLGQPQHFGDGTRLSIL.

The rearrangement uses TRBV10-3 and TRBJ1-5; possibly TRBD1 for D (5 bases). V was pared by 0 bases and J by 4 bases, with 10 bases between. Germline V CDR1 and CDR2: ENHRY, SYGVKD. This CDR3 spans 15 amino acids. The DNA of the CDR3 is TGTGCCATCAGTGAGTCGGGGGGGATTAATCAGCCCCAGCATTTT. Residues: CAISESGGINQPQHF.

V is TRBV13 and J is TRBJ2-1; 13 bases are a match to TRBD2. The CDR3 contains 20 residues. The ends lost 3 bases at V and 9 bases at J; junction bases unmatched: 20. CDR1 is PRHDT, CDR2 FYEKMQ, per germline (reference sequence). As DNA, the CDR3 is TGTGCCAGCAGCTTGAGCCAGGGTTGGACTAGCGGGAGAAACGACGGTGAGCAGTTCTTC. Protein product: CASSLSQGWTSGRNDGEQFF.

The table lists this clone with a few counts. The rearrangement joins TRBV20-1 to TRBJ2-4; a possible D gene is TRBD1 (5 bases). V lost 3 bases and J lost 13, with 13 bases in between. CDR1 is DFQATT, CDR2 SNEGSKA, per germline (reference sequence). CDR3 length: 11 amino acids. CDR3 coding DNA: TGCAGTGCTAGCCAGTTCCGGACACAGTACTTC. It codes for CSASQFRTQYF.

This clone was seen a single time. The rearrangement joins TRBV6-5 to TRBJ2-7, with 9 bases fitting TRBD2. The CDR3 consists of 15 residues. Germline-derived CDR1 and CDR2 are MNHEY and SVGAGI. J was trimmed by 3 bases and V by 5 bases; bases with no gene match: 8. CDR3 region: CASSPIAGADYEQYF. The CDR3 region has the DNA TGTGCCAGCAGTCCTATAGCGGGAGCCGACTACGAGCAGTACTTC.

The CDR3 nucleotides read TGTGCCAGCAGCCGTCGGGCCAGGGGCTACGAGCAGTACTTC. It yields the protein CASSRRARGYEQYF. J is TRBJ2-7 and V is TRBV11-2; the D gene is possibly TRBD1 (6 bases). Trimming took 5 bases from V and 3 from J, leaving 14 bases between them. CDR1 SGHAT and CDR2 FQNNGV come from the germline V gene. There are 14 residues in the CDR3.

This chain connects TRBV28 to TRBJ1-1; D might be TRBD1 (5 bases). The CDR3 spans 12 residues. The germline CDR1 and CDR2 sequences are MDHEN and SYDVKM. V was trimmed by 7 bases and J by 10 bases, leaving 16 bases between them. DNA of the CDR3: TGTGCCAGCATCGAGAGCCGGGGGAGAGCTTTCTTT. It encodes CASIESRGRAFF.

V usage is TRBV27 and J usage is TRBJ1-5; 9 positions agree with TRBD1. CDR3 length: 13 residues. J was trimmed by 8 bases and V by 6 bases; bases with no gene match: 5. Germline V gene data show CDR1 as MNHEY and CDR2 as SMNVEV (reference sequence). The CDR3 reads CASSRDRDKPQHF. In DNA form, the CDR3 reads TGTGCCAGCAGCCGGGACAGGGATAAGCCCCAGCATTTT.

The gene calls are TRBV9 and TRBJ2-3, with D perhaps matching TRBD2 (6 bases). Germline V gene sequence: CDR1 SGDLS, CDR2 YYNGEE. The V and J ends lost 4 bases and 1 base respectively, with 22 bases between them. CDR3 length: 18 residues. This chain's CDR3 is CASSLGAGSFSGTDTQYF. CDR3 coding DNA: TGTGCCAGCAGCCTTGGGGCGGGATCCTTTTCCGGCACAGATACGCAGTATTTT.

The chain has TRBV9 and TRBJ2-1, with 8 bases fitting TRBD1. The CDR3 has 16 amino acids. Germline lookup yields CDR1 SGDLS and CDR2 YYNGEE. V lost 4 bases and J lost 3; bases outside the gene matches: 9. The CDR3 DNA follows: TGTGCCAGCAGCTTCTTACCCGGGACAGGCTACAATGAGCAGTTCTTC. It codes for CASSFLPGTGYNEQFF.

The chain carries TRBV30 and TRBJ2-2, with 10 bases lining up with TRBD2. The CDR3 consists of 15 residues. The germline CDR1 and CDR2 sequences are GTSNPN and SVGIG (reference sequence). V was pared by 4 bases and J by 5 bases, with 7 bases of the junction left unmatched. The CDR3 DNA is TGTGCCTGGACAGCTAGCGGGAGTGATACCGGGGAGCTGTTTTTT. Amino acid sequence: CAWTASGSDTGELFF.

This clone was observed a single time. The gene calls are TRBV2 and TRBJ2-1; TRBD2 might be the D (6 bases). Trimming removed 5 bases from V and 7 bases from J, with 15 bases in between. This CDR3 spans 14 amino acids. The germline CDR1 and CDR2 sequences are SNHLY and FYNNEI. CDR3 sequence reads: CASSNEAAGNEQFF. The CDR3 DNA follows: TGTGCCAGCAGTAACGAAGCCGCGGGGAATGAGCAGTTCTTC.

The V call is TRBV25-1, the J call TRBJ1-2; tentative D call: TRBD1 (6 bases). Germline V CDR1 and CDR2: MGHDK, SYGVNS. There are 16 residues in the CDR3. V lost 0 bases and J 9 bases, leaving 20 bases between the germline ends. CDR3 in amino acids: CASSEYGGSYYVRYTF. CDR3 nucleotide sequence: TGTGCCAGCAGTGAATATGGGGGCAGCTACTATGTGCGCTACACCTTC.

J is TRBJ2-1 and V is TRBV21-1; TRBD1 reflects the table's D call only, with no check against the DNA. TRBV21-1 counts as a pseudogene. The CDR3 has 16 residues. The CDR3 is CASSVRVTQGEDEQFF. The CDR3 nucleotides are TGTGCCAGCAGCGTGAGAGTTACTCAGGGCGAAGATGAGCAGTTCTTC.

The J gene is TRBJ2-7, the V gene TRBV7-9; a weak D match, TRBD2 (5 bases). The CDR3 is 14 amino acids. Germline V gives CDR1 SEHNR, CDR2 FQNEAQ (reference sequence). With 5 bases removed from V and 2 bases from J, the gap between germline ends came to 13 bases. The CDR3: CASSPSDGTYEQYF. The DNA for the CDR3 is TGTGCCAGCAGCCCATCGGACGGGACCTACGAGCAGTACTTC. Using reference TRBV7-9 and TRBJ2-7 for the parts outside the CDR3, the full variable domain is DTGVSQNPRHKITKRGQNVTFRCDPISEHNRLYWYRQTLGQGPEFLTYFQNEAQLEKSRLLSDRFSAERPKGSFSTLEIQRTEQGDSAMYLCASSPSDGTYEQYFGPGTRLTVT.

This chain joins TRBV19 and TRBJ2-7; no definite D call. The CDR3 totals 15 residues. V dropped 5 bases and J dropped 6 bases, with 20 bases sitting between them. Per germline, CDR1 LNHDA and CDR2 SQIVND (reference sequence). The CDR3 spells CASSPPETAPFEQYF. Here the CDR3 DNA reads TGTGCCAGTAGTCCTCCCGAAACTGCCCCGTTCGAGCAGTACTTC. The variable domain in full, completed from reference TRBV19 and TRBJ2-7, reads DGGITQSPKYLFRKEGQNVTLSCEQNLNHDAMYWYRQDPGQGLRLIYYSQIVNDFQKGDIAEGYSVSREKKESFPLTVTSAQKNPTAFYLCASSPPETAPFEQYFGPGTRLTVT.

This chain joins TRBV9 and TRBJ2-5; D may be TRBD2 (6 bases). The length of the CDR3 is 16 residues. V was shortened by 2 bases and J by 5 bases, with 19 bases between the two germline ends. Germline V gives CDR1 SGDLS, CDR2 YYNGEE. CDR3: CASSVGTSSQGETQYF. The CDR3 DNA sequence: TGTGCCAGCAGCGTCGGGACTTCCAGCCAGGGTGAGACCCAGTACTTC.